The 21 T cell receptor beta chains below were found in one sample sequenced in a study of early T cells in non-severe SARS-CoV-2 infection (TCRdb year 2021). Library prep was done by 5' RACE. The run used a NextSeq 500. TCRdb's own reprocessing of the public reads used fastp at Q25 and MiXCR and kept productive beta chains. Merged by CDR3 protein, the rows form single entries marked with the most common genes and DNA. This sample has 70,000 to 90,000 distinct CDR3 sequences in its table, and 11% of those were observed once. Together, the top ten hold 4% to 5% of the sample. Sequenced input: whole blood. These receptors all stem from an adult who was a healthcare worker with PCR-confirmed SARS-CoV-2 infection or an uninfected control (not recorded which).

This clonotype was recorded many times. V usage is TRBV4-2 and J usage is TRBJ2-1, with 8 positions matching TRBD2. CDR3 length equals 15 residues. Losses at the gene ends were 4 bases for V and 4 bases for J; bases not matched to a gene: 6. Germline lookup yields CDR1 LGHNA and CDR2 YNFKEQ. This CDR3 reads CASSLERGIYNEQFF. The CDR3, as DNA: TGTGCCAGCAGCCTCGAGCGGGGGATTTACAATGAGCAGTTCTTC.

This clonotype turned up a few times. V is TRBV4-3 and J is TRBJ2-3; TRBD2 might be the D (5 bases). Trimming took 0 bases from V and 4 from J, leaving 8 bases between them. Germline CDR1 is LGHNA and CDR2 is YSLEER. This CDR3 comprises 14 residues. The CDR3 coding sequence is TGCGCCAGCAGCCAAGATCGGAGGCCAGATACGCAGTATTTT. Its protein product is CASSQDRRPDTQYF.

The chain carries TRBV24-1 and TRBJ2-2, with 7 bases that match TRBD2. V lost 9 bases and J lost 2; bases outside the gene matches: 8. Germline CDR1 and CDR2: KGHDR and SFDVKD. The CDR3 totals 15 residues. The CDR3 sequence is CATGEGPTNTGELFF. The CDR3 DNA reads TGTGCCACCGGGGAGGGGCCGACTAACACCGGGGAGCTGTTTTTT.

This clonotype has only a few counts. This chain uses TRBV11-2 with TRBJ1-6; D is perhaps TRBD1 (6 bases). Germline V gene lookup returns CDR1 SGHAT and CDR2 FQNNGV. This CDR3 comprises 18 residues. Trimming removed 1 base at V and 0 bases at J, with 13 bases between. Written as DNA, the CDR3 is TGTGCCAGCAGCTTAGCGGGGGGCTCGAGCTCCTATAATTCACCCCTCCACTTT. Its translation: CASSLAGGSSSYNSPLHF.

This clonotype was recorded many times. The chain has TRBV20-1 and TRBJ2-1; the D is unclear. CDR1 is DFQATT and CDR2 is SNEGSKA in the germline V gene (reference sequence). Trimming stripped 5 bases from V and 5 bases from J, with 4 bases between. The CDR3 consists of 10 residues. Here the CDR3 DNA reads TGCAGTGCTGAGAACAATGAGCAGTTCTTC. Amino acids: CSAENNEQFF.

This clonotype has only a few counts. V is TRBV11-2 and J is TRBJ2-5; no firm D call. Germline V gene sequence: CDR1 SGHAT, CDR2 FQNNGV. The V end was cut by 8 bases, the J end by 7 bases, with 20 bases between. This CDR3 has 14 amino acids. DNA for the CDR3: TGTGCCAGCGCCAACTTAGTGGAGTTTGGGACCCAGTACTTC. Protein sequence: CASANLVEFGTQYF.

This clonotype was recorded at least ten times. V usage is TRBV12-3 or TRBV12-4 and J usage is TRBJ1-4, with D tentatively TRBD1 (5 bases). V was cut by 3 bases and J by 5 bases, with 10 bases left in between. The CDR3 runs 14 residues. DNA of the CDR3: TGTGCCAGCAGTTTTCAAGGGACCAATGAAAAACTGTTTTTT. Protein product: CASSFQGTNEKLFF.

This clonotype has a handful of counts. The genes are TRBV7-9 and TRBJ1-4; D not certain. V lost 4 bases, J lost 7 bases, and 13 bases lay in between. The CDR3 is made up of 14 amino acids. In germline, CDR1 is SEHNR, CDR2 FQNEAQ (reference sequence). DNA for the CDR3: TGTGCCAGCAGCTGGGCCCCGCGGGGTGAAAAACTGTTTTTT. Amino acids: CASSWAPRGEKLFF.

This chain links TRBV7-2 with TRBJ2-7; D not resolved. V lost 5 bases and J 1 base, leaving 12 bases between the germline ends. The CDR3 spans 14 residues. Per the germline V gene, CDR1 is SGHTA and CDR2 is FQGNSA. As DNA, the CDR3 is TGTGCCAGCAGCCCTCAGTCCGCATCCTACGAGCAGTACTTC. It specifies CASSPQSASYEQYF.

This clonotype was seen a handful of times. This chain joins TRBV7-9 and TRBJ2-1; TRBD1 agrees at 7 bases. The CDR3 covers 16 residues. Per the germline V gene, CDR1 is SEHNR and CDR2 is FQNEAQ (reference sequence). The J segment lost 4 bases and the V segment lost 5 bases, leaving 11 bases of the junction unmatched. The chain's CDR3 is CASSQRQDRLYNEQFF. The CDR3 coding sequence is TGTGCCAGCAGCCAAAGACAGGACAGGCTGTACAATGAGCAGTTCTTC.

This clonotype was counted ten times or more. This chain uses TRBV25-1 with TRBJ2-5; no definite D call. Germline lookup yields CDR1 MGHDK and CDR2 SYGVNS. The CDR3 is made up of 14 amino acids. V lost 1 base, J lost 4 bases, and 10 bases lay in between. The DNA for the CDR3 is TGTGCCAGCAGTGAATGGAAGGGTGGAGAGACCCAGTACTTC. Residues: CASSEWKGGETQYF. The full variable domain, with the rest looked up from reference TRBV25-1 and TRBJ2-5, is EADIYQTPRYLVIGTGKKITLECSQTMGHDKMYWYQQDPGMELHLIHYSYGVNSTEKGDLSSESTVSRIRTEHFPLTLESARPSHTSQYLCASSEWKGGETQYFGPGTRLLVL.

This clonotype was observed many times. This chain's CDR3 is CASSQAAGGYQETQYF. CDR3 nucleotide sequence: TGCGCCAGCAGCCAAGCGGCAGGGGGGTACCAAGAGACCCAGTACTTC. The chain employs TRBV4-3 and TRBJ2-5; D perhaps matches TRBD1 (7 bases). Trimming left V 1 base short and J 0 bases short, with 12 bases between. The CDR3 length is 16 residues. Germline V lookup: CDR1 LGHNA, CDR2 YSLEER.

The chain is built from TRBV6-1 and TRBJ1-6, with 7 bases aligning to TRBD1. J gave up 5 bases and V 4 bases, and 5 bases lay outside the gene matches. The CDR3 loop spans 15 amino acids. The germline V gene has CDR1 MNHNS and CDR2 SASEGT. Here the CDR3 reads CASSARDRNNSPLHF. The CDR3, as DNA: TGTGCCAGCAGTGCCCGGGACAGAAATAATTCACCCCTCCACTTT.

This clonotype was found a few times. The rearrangement links TRBV4-3 to TRBJ2-3; D not resolved. From germline, CDR1 is LGHNA and CDR2 YSLEER. The V gene lost 0 bases and the J gene lost 2 bases, with 12 bases spanning the gap. CDR3 length: 16 amino acids. CDR3 nucleotides: TGCGCCAGCAGCCAAGAGGTAGCCCGTTACACAGATACGCAGTATTTT. Its protein product is CASSQEVARYTDTQYF.

This clonotype was found many times. V is TRBV20-1 and J is TRBJ1-5, with no clear D. The CDR3 extends over 14 amino acids. V was pared by 0 bases and J by 1 base, with 7 bases between. Germline CDR1 reads DFQATT; CDR2 reads SNEGSKA (reference sequence). In DNA, the CDR3 is TGCAGTGCTAGAGATGTGGCGAGCAATCAGCCCCAGCATTTT. Protein: CSARDVASNQPQHF.

This clonotype was seen at least ten times. This chain links TRBV7-8 with TRBJ2-3; D gene uncertain. V shed 2 bases and J shed 2 bases, with 17 bases lying between them. Germline assignment: CDR1 SGHVS and CDR2 FQNEAQ. This CDR3 is 17 amino acids long. CDR3 region: CASSLSSPGDYTDTQYF. The CDR3 DNA reads TGTGCCAGCAGCTTAAGTAGCCCTGGAGATTACACAGATACGCAGTATTTT.

The rearrangement joins TRBV2 to TRBJ1-4; 9 nucleotides match TRBD1. The CDR3 has 15 amino acids. V lost 2 bases to trimming and J lost 5 bases; unmatched junction nucleotides: 3. Germline V gene lookup returns CDR1 SNHLY and CDR2 FYNNEI. CDR3 in amino acids: CASSETGTGNEKLFF. The CDR3, as DNA: TGTGCCAGCAGTGAAACCGGGACAGGGAATGAAAAACTGTTTTTT.

This clonotype came up a few times. The V gene is TRBV5-1, the J gene TRBJ1-1, with 9 positions matching TRBD1. The J segment lost 5 bases and the V segment lost 4 bases, leaving 6 bases of the junction unmatched. The CDR3 loop spans 14 amino acids. Germline V gene lookup returns CDR1 SGHRS and CDR2 YFSETQ. The CDR3 DNA follows: TGCGCCAGCAGCGTGGACAGGGGTTCAACTGAAGCTTTCTTT. Translated: CASSVDRGSTEAFF. Together with reference TRBV5-1 and TRBJ1-1, the CDR3 gives the full variable domain: KAGVTQTPRYLIKTRGQQVTLSCSPISGHRSVSWYQQTPGQGLQFLFEYFSETQRNKGNFPGRFSGRQFSNSRSEMNVSTLELGDSALYLCASSVDRGSTEAFFGQGTRLTVV.

This clonotype was detected many times. J is TRBJ1-1 and V is TRBV5-1, with 10 bases that match TRBD1. V lost 4 bases to trimming and J lost 7 bases; unmatched junction nucleotides: 10. In germline, CDR1 is SGHRS, CDR2 YFSETQ. CDR3 length: 15 residues. This chain's CDR3 is CASSPGGTGEVEAFF. In DNA form, the CDR3 reads TGCGCCAGCAGCCCCGGGGGGACAGGGGAAGTTGAAGCTTTCTTT. Using reference TRBV5-1 and TRBJ1-1 for the parts outside the CDR3, the full variable domain is KAGVTQTPRYLIKTRGQQVTLSCSPISGHRSVSWYQQTPGQGLQFLFEYFSETQRNKGNFPGRFSGRQFSNSRSEMNVSTLELGDSALYLCASSPGGTGEVEAFFGQGTRLTVV.

This chain uses TRBV7-2 with TRBJ2-5; 7 bases map to TRBD1. CDR3 length: 14 amino acids. The trim removed 4 bases at V and 5 bases at J, leaving 7 bases unmatched. Germline CDR1 and CDR2: SGHTA and FQGNSA. In nucleotides, the CDR3 is TGTGCCAGCAGCTCAGTCAGGGGGAAGGAGACCCAGTACTTC. As protein: CASSSVRGKETQYF.

The sample holds a few counts of this clonotype. For the CDR3, the DNA is TGCGCCAGCAGCTCAGCCGGGACAAATGGTGAAAAACTGTTTTTT. This translates into CASSSAGTNGEKLFF. The V gene is TRBV5-1, the J gene TRBJ1-4; maybe TRBD1 (6 bases). V shed 3 bases and J shed 7 bases, with 16 bases lying between them. The CDR3 runs 15 residues. The V gene's germline CDR1 is SGHRS and CDR2 YFSETQ.